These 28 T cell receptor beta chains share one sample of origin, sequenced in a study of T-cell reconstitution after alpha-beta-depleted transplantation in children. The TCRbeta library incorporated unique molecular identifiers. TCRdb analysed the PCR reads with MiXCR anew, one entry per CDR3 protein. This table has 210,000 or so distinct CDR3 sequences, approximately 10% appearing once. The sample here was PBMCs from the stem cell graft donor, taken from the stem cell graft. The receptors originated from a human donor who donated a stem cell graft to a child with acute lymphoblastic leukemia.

CDR3 DNA sequence: TGTGCCAGCAGCCGCCTGACAGGGTTCGACACTGAAGCTTTCTTT. This sequence encodes CASSRLTGFDTEAFF. The chain recombines TRBV14 with TRBJ1-1; 7 bases are a match to TRBD1. The length of the CDR3 is 15 residues. CDR1 and CDR2 (germline): SGHDN, FVKESK. V shed 4 bases, J shed 3 bases, and the junction held 8 bases outside the gene matches.

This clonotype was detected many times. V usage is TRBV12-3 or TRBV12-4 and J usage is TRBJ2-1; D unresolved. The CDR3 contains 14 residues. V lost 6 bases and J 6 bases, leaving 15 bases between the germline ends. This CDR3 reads CASSLEGVGNEQFF. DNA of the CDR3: TGTGCCAGCAGCCTCGAAGGAGTTGGCAATGAGCAGTTCTTC.

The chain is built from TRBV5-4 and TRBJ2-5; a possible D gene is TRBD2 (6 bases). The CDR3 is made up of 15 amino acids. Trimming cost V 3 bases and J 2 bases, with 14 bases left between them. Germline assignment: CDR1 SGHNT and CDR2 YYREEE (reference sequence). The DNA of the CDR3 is TGTGCCAGCAGCTCGGGACTTCCCCCTCAAGAGACCCAGTACTTC. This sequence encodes CASSSGLPPQETQYF.

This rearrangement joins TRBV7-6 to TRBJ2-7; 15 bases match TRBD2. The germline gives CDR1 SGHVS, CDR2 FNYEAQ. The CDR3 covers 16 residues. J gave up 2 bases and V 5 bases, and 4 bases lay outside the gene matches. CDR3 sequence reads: CASSPWTSGGAYEQYF. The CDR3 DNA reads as TGTGCCAGCAGCCCCTGGACTAGCGGGGGGGCCTACGAGCAGTACTTC.

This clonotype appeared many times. The chain's CDR3 is CASSQKGGYTEAFF. DNA for the CDR3: TGTGCCAGCAGCCAAAAGGGGGGGTACACTGAAGCTTTCTTT. The chain carries TRBV14 and TRBJ1-1; D possibly corresponds to TRBD1 (6 bases). The germline V gene has CDR1 SGHDN and CDR2 FVKESK. This CDR3 is 14 amino acids long. Trimming pared 2 bases from V and 3 bases from J, leaving 10 bases between.

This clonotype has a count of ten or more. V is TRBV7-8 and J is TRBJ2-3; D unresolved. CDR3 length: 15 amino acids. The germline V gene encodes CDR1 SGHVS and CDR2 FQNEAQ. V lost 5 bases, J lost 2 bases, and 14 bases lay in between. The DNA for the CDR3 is TGTGCCAGCAGCCACCGATTGGAAATCACAGATACGCAGTATTTT. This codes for CASSHRLEITDTQYF.

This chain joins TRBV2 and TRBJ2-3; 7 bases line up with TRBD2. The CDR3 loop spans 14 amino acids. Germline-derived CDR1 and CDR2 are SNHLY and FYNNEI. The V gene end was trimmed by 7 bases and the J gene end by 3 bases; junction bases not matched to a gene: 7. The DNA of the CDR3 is TGTGCCAGCACCCCGGGACTATCAACAGATACGCAGTATTTT. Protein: CASTPGLSTDTQYF.

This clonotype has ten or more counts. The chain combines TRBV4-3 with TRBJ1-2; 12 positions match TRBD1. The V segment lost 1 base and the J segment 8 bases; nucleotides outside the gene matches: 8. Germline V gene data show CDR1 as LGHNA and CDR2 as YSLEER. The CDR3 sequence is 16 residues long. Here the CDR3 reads CASSQGAGTGGQGYTF. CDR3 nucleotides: TGCGCCAGCAGCCAAGGAGCGGGGACAGGGGGCCAAGGCTACACCTTC.

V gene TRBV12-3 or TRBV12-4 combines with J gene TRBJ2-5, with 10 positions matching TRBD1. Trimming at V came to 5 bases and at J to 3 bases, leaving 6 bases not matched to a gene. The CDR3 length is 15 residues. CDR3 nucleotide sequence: TGTGCCAGCAGTGTAAACGGACAGGGGGAAGAGACCCAGTACTTC. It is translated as CASSVNGQGEETQYF.

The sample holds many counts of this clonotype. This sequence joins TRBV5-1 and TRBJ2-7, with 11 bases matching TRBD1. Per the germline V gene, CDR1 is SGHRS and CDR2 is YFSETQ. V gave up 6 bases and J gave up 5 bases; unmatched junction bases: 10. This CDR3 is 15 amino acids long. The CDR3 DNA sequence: TGCGCCAGCACCCTTGCGGGACAGGGGGACCACGAGCAGTACTTC. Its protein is CASTLAGQGDHEQYF.

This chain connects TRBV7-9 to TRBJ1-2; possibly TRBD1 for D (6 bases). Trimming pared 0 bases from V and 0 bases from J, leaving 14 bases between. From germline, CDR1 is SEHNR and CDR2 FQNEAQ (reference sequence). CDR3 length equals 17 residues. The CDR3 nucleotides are TGTGCCAGCAGCTTAGCCGAGCGGACAGCAACTAACTATGGCTACACCTTC. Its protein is CASSLAERTATNYGYTF. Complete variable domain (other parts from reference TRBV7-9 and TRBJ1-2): DTGVSQNPRHKITKRGQNVTFRCDPISEHNRLYWYRQTLGQGPEFLTYFQNEAQLEKSRLLSDRFSAERPKGSFSTLEIQRTEQGDSAMYLCASSLAERTATNYGYTFGSGTRLTVV.

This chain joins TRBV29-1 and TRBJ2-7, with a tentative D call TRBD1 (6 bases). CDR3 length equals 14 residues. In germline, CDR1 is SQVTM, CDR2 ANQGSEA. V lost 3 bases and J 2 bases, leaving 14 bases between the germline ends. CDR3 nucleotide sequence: TGCAGCGTTGAGGTCCCTCAGGGGACCTACGAGCAGTACTTC. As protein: CSVEVPQGTYEQYF.

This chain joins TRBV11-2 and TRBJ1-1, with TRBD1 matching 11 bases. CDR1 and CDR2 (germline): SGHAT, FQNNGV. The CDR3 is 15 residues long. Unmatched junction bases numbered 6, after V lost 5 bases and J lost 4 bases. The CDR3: CASSTGQGARTEAFF. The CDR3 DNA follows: TGTGCCAGCAGCACCGGACAGGGGGCTCGCACTGAAGCTTTCTTT.

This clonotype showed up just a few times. CDR3 residues: CASSYSGTGKVNEQFF. The CDR3 DNA sequence: TGTGCCAGCAGTTACTCCGGGACAGGGAAGGTAAATGAGCAGTTCTTC. V is TRBV6-2 or TRBV6-3 and J is TRBJ2-1, with TRBD1 identical over 9 bases. The CDR3 runs 16 residues. CDR1 and CDR2 from the germline V gene are MNHEY and SVGEGT. The V segment lost 0 bases and the J segment 7 bases; nucleotides outside the gene matches: 7.

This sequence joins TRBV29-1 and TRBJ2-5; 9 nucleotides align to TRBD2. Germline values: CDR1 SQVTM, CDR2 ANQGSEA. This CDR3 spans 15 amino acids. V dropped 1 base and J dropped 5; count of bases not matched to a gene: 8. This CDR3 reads CSVEGLAGVRETQYF. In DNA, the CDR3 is TGCAGCGTTGAAGGGTTAGCGGGGGTGCGGGAGACCCAGTACTTC.

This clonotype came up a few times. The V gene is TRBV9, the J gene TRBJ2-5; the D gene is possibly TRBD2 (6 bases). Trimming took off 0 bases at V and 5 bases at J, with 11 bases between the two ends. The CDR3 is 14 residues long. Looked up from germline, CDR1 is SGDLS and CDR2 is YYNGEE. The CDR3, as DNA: TGTGCCAGCAGCGTAGCGGGAGCTGGGGAGACCCAGTACTTC. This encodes CASSVAGAGETQYF. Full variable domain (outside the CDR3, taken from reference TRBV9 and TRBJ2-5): DSGVTQTPKHLITATGQRVTLRCSPRSGDLSVYWYQQSLDQGLQFLIQYYNGEERAKGNILERFSAQQFPDLHSELNLSSLELGDSALYFCASSVAGAGETQYFGPGTRLLVL.

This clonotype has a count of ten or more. CDR3: CASSQMKALDGELFF. DNA of the CDR3: TGTGCCAGCAGCCAAATGAAGGCCCTTGACGGGGAGCTGTTTTTT. The rearrangement joins TRBV4-2 to TRBJ2-2, with D uncertain. This CDR3 contains 15 residues. Germline values: CDR1 LGHNA, CDR2 YNFKEQ. Trimming pared 2 bases from V and 7 bases from J, leaving 14 bases between.

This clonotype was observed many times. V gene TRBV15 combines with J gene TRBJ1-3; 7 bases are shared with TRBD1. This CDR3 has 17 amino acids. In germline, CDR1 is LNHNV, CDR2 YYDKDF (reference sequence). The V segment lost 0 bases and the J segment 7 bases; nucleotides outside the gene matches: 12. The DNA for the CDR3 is TGTGCCACCAGCAGAGATCGACGGGACAGCTACCTTAACACCATATATTTT. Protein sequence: CATSRDRRDSYLNTIYF.

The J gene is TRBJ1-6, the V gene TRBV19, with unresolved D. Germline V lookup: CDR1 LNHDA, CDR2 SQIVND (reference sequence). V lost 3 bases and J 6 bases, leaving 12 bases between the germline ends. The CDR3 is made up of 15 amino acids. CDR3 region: CASSIWQRPNSPLHF. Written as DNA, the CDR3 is TGTGCCAGTAGTATTTGGCAGCGTCCTAATTCACCCCTCCACTTT.

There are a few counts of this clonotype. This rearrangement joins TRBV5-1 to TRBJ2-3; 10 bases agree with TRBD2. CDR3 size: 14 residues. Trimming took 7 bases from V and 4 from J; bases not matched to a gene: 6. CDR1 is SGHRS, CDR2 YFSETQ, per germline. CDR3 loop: CASDSGGGPDTQYF. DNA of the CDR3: TGCGCCAGCGACAGCGGGGGGGGCCCAGATACGCAGTATTTT. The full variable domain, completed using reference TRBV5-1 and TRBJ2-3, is KAGVTQTPRYLIKTRGQQVTLSCSPISGHRSVSWYQQTPGQGLQFLFEYFSETQRNKGNFPGRFSGRQFSNSRSEMNVSTLELGDSALYLCASDSGGGPDTQYFGPGTRLTVL.

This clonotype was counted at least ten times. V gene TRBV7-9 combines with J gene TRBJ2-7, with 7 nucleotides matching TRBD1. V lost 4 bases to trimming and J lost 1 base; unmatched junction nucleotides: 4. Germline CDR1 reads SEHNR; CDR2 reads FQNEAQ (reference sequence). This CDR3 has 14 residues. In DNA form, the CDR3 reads TGTGCCAGCAGCTCACCGGGACAGTCCTACGAGCAGTACTTC. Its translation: CASSSPGQSYEQYF.

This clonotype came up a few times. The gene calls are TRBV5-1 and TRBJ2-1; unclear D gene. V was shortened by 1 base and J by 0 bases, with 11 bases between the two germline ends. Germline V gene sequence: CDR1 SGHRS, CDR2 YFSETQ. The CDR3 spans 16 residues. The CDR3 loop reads CASSLIGSLSYNEQFF. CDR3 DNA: TGCGCCAGCAGCTTGATCGGAAGCCTCTCCTACAATGAGCAGTTCTTC.

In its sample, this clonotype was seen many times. CDR3 sequence: CSGHDSGNQPQHF. CDR3 nucleotides: TGCAGTGGTCATGACTCGGGCAATCAGCCCCAGCATTTT. The chain couples TRBV20-1 to TRBJ1-5; no reliable D call. Between the trimmed V and J ends, which lost 7 bases and 2 bases, there was a span of 12 bases. The CDR3 is 13 amino acids. From germline, CDR1 is DFQATT and CDR2 SNEGSKA (reference sequence).

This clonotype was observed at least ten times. Written as DNA, the CDR3 is TGTGCCAGCAGCCTCCAAAAGGACAGGGGGCGTTTGAACACTGAAGCTTTCTTT. Protein product: CASSLQKDRGRLNTEAFF. The chain carries TRBV7-9 and TRBJ1-1; 11 nucleotides line up with TRBD1. The germline V gene encodes CDR1 SEHNR and CDR2 FQNEAQ (reference sequence). V lost 5 bases, J lost 0 bases, and 11 bases stayed unmatched. The CDR3 runs to 18 residues.

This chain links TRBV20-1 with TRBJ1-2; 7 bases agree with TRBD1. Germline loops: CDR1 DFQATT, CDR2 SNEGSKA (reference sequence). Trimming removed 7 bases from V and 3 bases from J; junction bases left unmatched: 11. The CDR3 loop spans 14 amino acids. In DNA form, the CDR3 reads TGCAGTGTCTCGGGACAGTCTAGAGACTATGGCTACACCTTC. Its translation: CSVSGQSRDYGYTF.

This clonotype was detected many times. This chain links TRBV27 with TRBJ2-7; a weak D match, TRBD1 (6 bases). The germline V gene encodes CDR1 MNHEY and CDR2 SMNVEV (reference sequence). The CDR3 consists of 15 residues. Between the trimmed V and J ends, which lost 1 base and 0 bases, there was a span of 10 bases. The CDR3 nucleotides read TGTGCCAGCAGTTTATACAGGGCGAGCTCCTACGAGCAGTACTTC. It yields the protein CASSLYRASSYEQYF.

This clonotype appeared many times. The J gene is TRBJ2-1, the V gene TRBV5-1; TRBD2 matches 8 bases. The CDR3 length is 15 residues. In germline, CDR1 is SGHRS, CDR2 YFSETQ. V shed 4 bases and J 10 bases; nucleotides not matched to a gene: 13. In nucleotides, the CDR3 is TGCGCCAGCAGCCCGGGAGGGGACTTGAAAGAAGAGCAGTTCTTC. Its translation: CASSPGGDLKEEQFF.

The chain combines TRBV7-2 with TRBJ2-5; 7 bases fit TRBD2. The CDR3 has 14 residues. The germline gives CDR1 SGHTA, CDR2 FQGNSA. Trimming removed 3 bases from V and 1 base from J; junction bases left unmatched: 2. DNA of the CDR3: TGTGCCAGCAGCTTCGGGAGGCCCCAAGAGACCCAGTACTTC. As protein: CASSFGRPQETQYF.